This entry lists 24 T cell receptor beta chains sequenced from one sample in a study of CD8 T cells in ankylosing spondylitis (TCRdb year 2017). Library preparation used 5' RACE. This sample was sequenced with an Illumina HiSeq 2500. TCRdb applied fastp at Q25 and MiXCR to the public reads, then kept only in-frame beta chains. Each entry is one CDR3 protein sequence, shown with its most common DNA and genes. Recorded for this sample are about 160,000 distinct CDR3 sequences; just over 9.5% of them occurred a single time. Clones ranked in the top ten supply roughly 16% of the sample. Sample: blood, either unsorted or a sorted T cell fraction (not recorded which). These receptors were taken from a female donor with ankylosing spondylitis or in good health (not recorded which).

This chain links TRBV6-1 with TRBJ2-3; tentative D call: TRBD2 (5 bases). CDR1 and CDR2 from the germline V gene are MNHNS and SASEGT. This CDR3 comprises 15 residues. Trimming left V 6 bases short and J 4 bases short, with 17 bases between. The CDR3 sequence: CASRPTRRSADTQYF. The DNA of the CDR3 is TGTGCCAGCAGACCTACCCGGAGGTCCGCAGATACGCAGTATTTT.

The chain is built from TRBV4-1 and TRBJ2-3, with D tentatively TRBD1 (6 bases). The CDR3 runs to 16 residues. Germline CDR1 reads MGHRA; CDR2 reads YSYEKL. V was pared by 0 bases and J by 10 bases, with 20 bases between. CDR3 sequence reads: CASSQEKGQRQTSQYF. CDR3 nucleotide sequence: TGCGCCAGCAGCCAAGAAAAGGGACAAAGACAAACATCGCAGTATTTT.

This clonotype was counted between two and nine times. As DNA, the CDR3 is TGCGCCAGAGGGGGGGCCAAAAGGAGTAATCAGCCCCAGCATTTT. This translates into CARGGAKRSNQPQHF. V and J are TRBV5-1 and TRBJ1-5; D is perhaps TRBD1 (6 bases). V dropped 8 bases and J dropped 4 bases, with 19 bases sitting between them. Per germline, CDR1 SGHRS and CDR2 YFSETQ. CDR3 length: 15 residues.

The V and J genes are TRBV4-3 and TRBJ1-1; TRBD1 might be the D (5 bases). Per the germline V gene, CDR1 is LGHNA and CDR2 is YSLEER. Trimming shortened V by 0 bases and J by 3 bases, and 11 bases separated the two germline ends. This CDR3 is built from 15 residues. The CDR3 sequence is CASSQESGGDTEAFF. CDR3 nucleotide sequence: TGCGCCAGCAGCCAAGAGTCCGGGGGTGACACTGAAGCTTTCTTT.

This clonotype came up many times. The chain has TRBV29-1 and TRBJ2-2, with 13 nucleotides matching TRBD2. This CDR3 has 17 amino acids. V was clipped by 6 bases and J by 6 bases; unmatched bases: 13. Per germline, CDR1 SQVTM and CDR2 ANQGSEA. The DNA of the CDR3 is TGCAGCGTCACCGGGACTAGCGGGACCTCGCCCCCCGGGGAGCTGTTTTTT. Its protein is CSVTGTSGTSPPGELFF.

This clonotype showed up just a few times. The chain links TRBV3-1 to TRBJ1-2; D is undetermined. Trimming pared 0 bases from V and 4 bases from J, leaving 6 bases between. Germline-derived CDR1 and CDR2 are LGHDT and YNNKEL (reference sequence). The CDR3 runs to 13 residues. CDR3 nucleotides: TGTGCCAGCAGCCAAGAGAGGCTCTATGGCTACACCTTC. Its protein product is CASSQERLYGYTF. Supplemented by reference TRBV3-1 and TRBJ1-2, the full variable domain reads DTAVSQTPKYLVTQMGNDKSIKCEQNLGHDTMYWYKQDSKKFLKIMFSYNNKELIINETVPNRFSPKSPDKAHLNLHINSLELGDSAVYFCASSQERLYGYTFGSGTRLTVV.

The rearrangement links TRBV6-1 to TRBJ2-7; 7 bases match TRBD1. The V gene's germline CDR1 is MNHNS and CDR2 SASEGT. The CDR3 is made up of 15 amino acids. Trimming at V came to 6 bases and at J to 2 bases, leaving 10 bases not matched to a gene. The CDR3 nucleotides are TGTGCCAGCAGCCGCGGTACAGGGGTCCCCTACGAGCAGTACTTC. This sequence encodes CASSRGTGVPYEQYF.

This clonotype was counted only a few times. The chain links TRBV30 to TRBJ1-1; tentatively, D is TRBD1 (5 bases). V was cut by 5 bases and J by 1 base, with 8 bases left in between. The CDR3 covers 12 residues. Germline values: CDR1 GTSNPN, CDR2 SVGIG (reference sequence). The chain's CDR3 is CAWGDGNTEAFF. The CDR3, as DNA: TGTGCCTGGGGGGACGGGAACACTGAAGCTTTCTTT.

The chain joins TRBV6-1 to TRBJ2-7; D unclear. Trimming pared 1 base from V and 6 bases from J, leaving 10 bases between. The germline V gene has CDR1 MNHNS and CDR2 SASEGT. This CDR3 comprises 13 residues. CDR3 coding DNA: TGTGCCAGCAGTGAAGTGGCTAGTCGCGAGCAGTACTTC. Its protein is CASSEVASREQYF.

This clonotype was found a few times. V gene TRBV6-1 combines with J gene TRBJ2-7, with 11 bases lining up with TRBD2. The CDR3 is 15 residues long. Germline values: CDR1 MNHNS, CDR2 SASEGT. The J segment lost 4 bases and the V segment lost 6 bases, leaving 8 bases of the junction unmatched. The CDR3 DNA is TGTGCCAGCAGACCGACTAGCGGGATCTGGTACGAGCAGTACTTC. This gives the protein CASRPTSGIWYEQYF.

This clonotype was seen more than once but under ten times. The V call is TRBV7-9, the J call TRBJ2-1; 9 nucleotides line up with TRBD2. With 5 bases clipped from V and 6 bases from J, the junction kept 14 bases outside the gene matches. This CDR3 has 17 residues. From germline, CDR1 is SEHNR and CDR2 FQNEAQ (reference sequence). The CDR3 bases are TGTGCCAGCAGCCTAACGGTCGGGACTAGCATGCTCAATGAGCAGTTCTTC. Translation: CASSLTVGTSMLNEQFF.

This clonotype was counted only a few times. This sequence joins TRBV7-6 and TRBJ1-2, with TRBD1 matching 7 bases. Trimming at V came to 5 bases and at J to 8 bases, leaving 8 bases not matched to a gene. This CDR3 spans 13 amino acids. In germline, CDR1 is SGHVS, CDR2 FNYEAQ. CDR3: CASSPGTVWGYTF. The CDR3 DNA reads TGTGCCAGCAGCCCCGGGACAGTATGGGGCTACACCTTC.

This clonotype was recorded many times. The chain uses TRBV6-1 and TRBJ1-4, with D possibly matching TRBD1 (5 bases). V shed 2 bases and J shed 7 bases, with 11 bases lying between them. Germline V gives CDR1 MNHNS, CDR2 SASEGT. The length of the CDR3 is 14 residues. The CDR3 DNA sequence: TGTGCCAGCAGTGAAAGGGCAGGGAGTGAAAAACTGTTTTTT. This codes for CASSERAGSEKLFF.

This clonotype appeared many times. CDR3 nucleotides: TGCGCCAGCAGCCAAGATTCCACGGGGTCTGGTGGCTACACCTTC. Translation gives CASSQDSTGSGGYTF. The V call is TRBV4-3, the J call TRBJ1-2, with D hard to call. Trimming shortened V by 0 bases and J by 7 bases, and 15 bases separated the two germline ends. The CDR3 covers 15 residues. Germline CDR1 LGHNA, CDR2 YSLEER.

A few counts support this clonotype. V usage is TRBV6-2 or TRBV6-3 and J usage is TRBJ1-5; D call uncertain. Germline V gene data show CDR1 as MNHEY and CDR2 as SVGEGT. Trimming removed 6 bases at V and 5 bases at J, with 11 bases between. The CDR3 length is 13 residues. CDR3 nucleotide sequence: TGTGCCAGCAGCGACGGCGTGGATCAGCCCCAGCATTTT. Translating it yields CASSDGVDQPQHF.

This clonotype was detected only a few times. The chain couples TRBV27 to TRBJ2-6; a weak D match, TRBD1 (6 bases). CDR3 length: 18 amino acids. CDR1 is MNHEY and CDR2 is SMNVEV in the germline V gene (reference sequence). The germline V and J ends were trimmed by 2 bases and 0 bases, with 14 bases remaining between them. As DNA, the CDR3 is TGTGCCAGCAGTTTAACAGGGAGCTCCCACTCTGGGGCCAACGTCCTGACTTTC. Its translation is CASSLTGSSHSGANVLTF.

V is TRBV6-1 and J is TRBJ2-5, with 10 bases identical to TRBD1. Trimming took 6 bases from V and 4 from J; bases not matched to a gene: 8. Germline V CDR1 and CDR2: MNHNS, SASEGT. This CDR3 region has 15 residues. The CDR3 DNA reads TGTGCCAGCAGACCCGGGACAGGGGTTTCAGAGACCCAGTACTTC. Amino acid sequence: CASRPGTGVSETQYF.

This clonotype showed up just a few times. The CDR3 bases are TGTGCCACCAGTGATCCGCGACAGAGCGGAGGTAATGAAAAACTGTTTTTT. This gives the protein CATSDPRQSGGNEKLFF. This sequence joins TRBV24-1 and TRBJ1-4; TRBD1 might be the D (5 bases). This CDR3 is built from 17 residues. The ends were cut back, 3 bases at V and 4 bases at J, with 17 bases in the middle. The germline gives CDR1 KGHDR, CDR2 SFDVKD.

A few counts support this clonotype. The chain recombines TRBV3-1 with TRBJ1-1; no clear D. CDR1 and CDR2 (germline): LGHDT, YNNKEL (reference sequence). This CDR3 region has 11 residues. The V and J ends lost 2 bases and 7 bases respectively, with 5 bases between them. The CDR3 loop reads CASSQTDEAFF. DNA for the CDR3: TGTGCCAGCAGCCAAACAGATGAAGCTTTCTTT.

This clonotype was picked up many times. The chain uses TRBV28 and TRBJ2-1; D is uncertain. The V end lost 7 bases, the J end lost 2 bases, and 3 bases lay between the germline ends. The V gene's germline CDR1 is MDHEN and CDR2 SYDVKM. The CDR3 consists of 11 residues. DNA for the CDR3: TGTGCCAGCACCACCTACAATGAGCAGTTCTTC. It codes for CASTTYNEQFF.

Concerning this clonotype: Since a much larger clone is just one base distant, this may be a read error. The V and J genes are TRBV29-1 and TRBJ1-2, with D perhaps TRBD1 (6 bases). The V gene's germline CDR1 is SQVTM and CDR2 ANQGSEA. The CDR3 consists of 11 residues. With 7 bases removed from V and 8 bases from J, the gap between germline ends came to 14 bases. CDR3 nucleotides: TGCAGCGACATCAGGGGTGTCGGCTACACCTTC. This sequence encodes CSDIRGVGYTF.

This rearrangement joins TRBV2 to TRBJ2-2; D might be TRBD2 (6 bases). This CDR3 has 17 residues. CDR1 is SNHLY and CDR2 is FYNNEI in the germline V gene. With 0 bases removed from V and 3 bases from J, the gap between germline ends came to 14 bases. The CDR3 reads CASSEATGRIDTGELFF. The DNA for the CDR3 is TGTGCCAGCAGTGAAGCGACCGGGAGAATCGACACCGGGGAGCTGTTTTTT.

The table lists this clonotype with a few counts. The chain employs TRBV5-6 and TRBJ2-7; D gene ambiguous. Germline V CDR1 and CDR2: SGHDT, YYEEEE. V lost 5 bases and J 7 bases, leaving 16 bases between the germline ends. There are 13 residues in the CDR3. DNA of the CDR3: TGTGCCAGCAGTCTGGGCCCCGATGGTGAGCAGTACTTC. Protein: CASSLGPDGEQYF. Complete variable domain (other parts from reference TRBV5-6 and TRBJ2-7): DAGVTQSPTHLIKTRGQQVTLRCSPKSGHDTVSWYQQALGQGPQFIFQYYEEEERQRGNFPDRFSGHQFPNYSSELNVNALLLGDSALYLCASSLGPDGEQYFGPGTRLTVT.

This clonotype has just a few counts. The chain joins TRBV9 to TRBJ1-2, with TRBD1 as a possible D gene (6 bases). The V end lost 3 bases, the J end lost 2 bases, and 14 bases lay between the germline ends. CDR1 is SGDLS and CDR2 is YYNGEE in the germline V gene. This CDR3 region has 15 residues. The CDR3 loop is CASSAQPGHNYGYTF. For the CDR3, the DNA is TGTGCCAGCAGCGCACAACCGGGACACAACTATGGCTACACCTTC.